A single sample is the source of the 18 T cell receptor beta chains below, sequenced in a study of T cells after yellow fever vaccination. TCRdb reprocessed the 5' RACE reads with MiXCR, giving one entry per CDR3 protein. The table has more than 450,000 distinct CDR3 sequences, 21% seen once; the top ten hold about 16%. The sequenced sample was PBMCs, obtained more than 20 days after the first yellow fever vaccination. Receptors originate from a man aged 18 to 30 who received the YFV17D yellow fever vaccine.

The rearrangement uses TRBV7-8 and TRBJ2-3; 8 nucleotides line up with TRBD1. Germline values: CDR1 SGHVS, CDR2 FQNEAQ. With 9 bases clipped from V and 3 bases from J, the junction kept 2 bases outside the gene matches. This CDR3 comprises 12 residues. The CDR3 DNA reads as TGTGCCAGTAGGACAGGGACAGATACGCAGTATTTT. It codes for CASRTGTDTQYF.

V usage is TRBV24-1 and J usage is TRBJ2-1; D is possibly TRBD2 (5 bases). Germline V gene lookup returns CDR1 KGHDR and CDR2 SFDVKD. Trimming removed 3 bases at V and 9 bases at J, with 11 bases between. The CDR3 is made up of 13 amino acids. The DNA of the CDR3 is TGTGCCACCAGTGATCCCTCCCGGGGTGAGCAGTTCTTC. Encoded protein: CATSDPSRGEQFF.

This clonotype was counted a few times. This sequence joins TRBV7-3 and TRBJ2-6, with D unresolved. The CDR3 totals 15 residues. Looked up from germline, CDR1 is SGHTA and CDR2 is FQGTGA. Trimming stripped 5 bases from V and 0 bases from J, with 8 bases between. CDR3 DNA sequence: TGTGCCAGCAGCGCGACCCGCTCTGGGGCCAACGTCCTGACTTTC. Its translation is CASSATRSGANVLTF.

The chain recombines TRBV18 with TRBJ2-1; the D gene is possibly TRBD2 (5 bases). The germline V and J ends were trimmed by 3 bases and 4 bases, with 13 bases remaining between them. The germline gives CDR1 KGHSH, CDR2 LQKENI. CDR3 length: 15 residues. This CDR3 reads CASSPEAETYNEQFF. CDR3 sequence (DNA): TGTGCCAGCTCACCGGAGGCCGAAACTTACAATGAGCAGTTCTTC.

This clonotype has only a few counts. The J gene is TRBJ1-1, the V gene TRBV7-2; 7 nucleotides align to TRBD1. J gave up 6 bases and V 5 bases, and 9 bases lay outside the gene matches. Germline V gives CDR1 SGHTA, CDR2 FQGNSA. This CDR3 region has 14 residues. CDR3 in DNA: TGTGCCAGCAGCGCGGCCGGGACAGTCTCTGAAGCTTTCTTT. Its translation: CASSAAGTVSEAFF.

The chain employs TRBV5-6 and TRBJ2-6; D possibly corresponds to TRBD1 (5 bases). V lost 4 bases, J lost 3 bases, and 14 bases lay in between. Per the germline V gene, CDR1 is SGHDT and CDR2 is YYEEEE. The CDR3 is 16 residues long. CDR3 coding DNA: TGTGCCAGCAGCAGTTGGCAGCAGGGTGGGGCCAACGTCCTGACTTTC. Its protein is CASSSWQQGGANVLTF.

The chain couples TRBV27 to TRBJ2-1; maybe TRBD2 (6 bases). CDR1 and CDR2 from the germline V gene are MNHEY and SMNVEV (reference sequence). The CDR3 spans 14 residues. The V gene lost 7 bases and the J gene lost 5 bases, with 15 bases spanning the gap. The CDR3 DNA reads TGTGCCAGCACCCCGGGACTGAGAAACAATGAGCAGTTCTTC. Protein product: CASTPGLRNNEQFF.

This rearrangement joins TRBV11-2 to TRBJ1-6, with D possibly being TRBD1 (5 bases). From germline, CDR1 is SGHAT and CDR2 FQNNGV. Trimming pared 5 bases from V and 0 bases from J, leaving 20 bases between. The CDR3 length is 19 residues. CDR3 amino acids: CASSPRDGRISSYNSPLHF. CDR3 bases: TGTGCCAGCAGCCCCCGGGACGGAAGAATCAGCTCCTATAATTCACCCCTCCACTTT.

CDR3 loop: CASGLVPDGYNEQFF. CDR3 DNA sequence: TGTGCTAGTGGTTTGGTCCCGGACGGGTACAATGAGCAGTTCTTC. The chain has TRBV12-5 and TRBJ2-1; unclear D gene. With 0 bases removed from V and 4 bases from J, the gap between germline ends came to 10 bases. This CDR3 has 15 amino acids. The germline V gene has CDR1 LGHNT and CDR2 FRNRAP.

This CDR3 is CASRLGTGGPDTQYF. The CDR3 DNA is TGTGCCAGCCGTCTCGGGACAGGGGGTCCAGATACGCAGTATTTT. The rearrangement links TRBV28 to TRBJ2-3, with 11 bases lining up with TRBD1. J was trimmed by 4 bases and V by 8 bases; bases with no gene match: 8. This CDR3 region has 15 residues. The germline CDR1 and CDR2 sequences are MDHEN and SYDVKM.

This sequence joins TRBV4-1 and TRBJ1-2, with D possibly being TRBD1 (5 bases). CDR1 is MGHRA, CDR2 YSYEKL, per germline. With 0 bases removed from V and 4 bases from J, the gap between germline ends came to 9 bases. The CDR3 is 14 residues long. The CDR3, as DNA: TGCGCCAGCAGCCAAGATCTCAGGGTCTATGGCTACACCTTC. Translated: CASSQDLRVYGYTF.

This clonotype has a handful of counts. The chain employs TRBV28 and TRBJ2-3, with 8 bases that match TRBD1. The germline gives CDR1 MDHEN, CDR2 SYDVKM. V lost 3 bases to trimming and J lost 6 bases; unmatched junction nucleotides: 8. This CDR3 comprises 15 residues. The CDR3 coding sequence is TGTGCCAGCAGTTTGGCGGACAGGGAGTGGGATACGCAGTATTTT. Translated: CASSLADREWDTQYF.

This clonotype was seen more than once but under ten times. This chain uses TRBV20-1 with TRBJ2-7; D is possibly TRBD2 (6 bases). Deletions cut 3 bases from V and 5 bases from J, with 14 bases between. This CDR3 is 13 amino acids long. Germline values: CDR1 DFQATT, CDR2 SNEGSKA (reference sequence). CDR3 loop: CSASMGGLNEQYF. CDR3 sequence (DNA): TGCAGTGCTAGCATGGGCGGACTAAACGAGCAGTACTTC.

V and J are TRBV19 and TRBJ2-1, with D maybe TRBD1 (5 bases). From germline, CDR1 is LNHDA and CDR2 SQIVND (reference sequence). V shed 7 bases and J shed 9 bases, with 16 bases lying between them. This CDR3 spans 13 amino acids. CDR3 coding DNA: TGTGCCAGTATAGATCTCAGGGTAGGTGAGCAGTTCTTC. The encoded protein is CASIDLRVGEQFF.

This clonotype was found many times. The chain recombines TRBV7-9 with TRBJ2-1, with D maybe TRBD2 (5 bases). The germline CDR1 and CDR2 sequences are SEHNR and FQNEAQ (reference sequence). CDR3 length: 14 amino acids. V lost 2 bases and J 9 bases, leaving 14 bases between the germline ends. This CDR3 reads CASSLFRVEGEQFF. The CDR3 DNA reads as TGTGCCAGCAGCTTATTTCGGGTAGAGGGTGAGCAGTTCTTC.

This clonotype was counted a single time. This sequence joins TRBV11-2 and TRBJ2-2; D gene ambiguous. The germline V gene has CDR1 SGHAT and CDR2 FQNNGV. The CDR3 is made up of 15 amino acids. Deletions cut 6 bases from V and 1 base from J, with 12 bases between. CDR3 sequence reads: CASSSSYLNTGELFF. CDR3 nucleotide sequence: TGTGCCAGCAGTTCAAGCTACTTGAACACCGGGGAGCTGTTTTTT.

The chain recombines TRBV25-1 with TRBJ1-2; unclear D gene. Germline V lookup: CDR1 MGHDK, CDR2 SYGVNS. Trimming took 0 bases from V and 7 from J, leaving 12 bases between them. The CDR3 has 14 residues. Written as DNA, the CDR3 is TGTGCCAGCAGTGAATATGGCTCGGGGAGTGGCTACACCTTC. This encodes CASSEYGSGSGYTF.

Only a few counts were recorded for this clonotype. The rearrangement joins TRBV14 to TRBJ2-2; TRBD2 might be the D (6 bases). The V and J ends lost 1 base and 3 bases respectively, with 15 bases between them. CDR1 is SGHDN, CDR2 FVKESK, per germline. CDR3 size: 17 residues. This CDR3 is CASSQGALGGDTGELFF. The DNA of the CDR3 is TGTGCCAGCAGCCAAGGAGCCTTGGGAGGAGACACCGGGGAGCTGTTTTTT.